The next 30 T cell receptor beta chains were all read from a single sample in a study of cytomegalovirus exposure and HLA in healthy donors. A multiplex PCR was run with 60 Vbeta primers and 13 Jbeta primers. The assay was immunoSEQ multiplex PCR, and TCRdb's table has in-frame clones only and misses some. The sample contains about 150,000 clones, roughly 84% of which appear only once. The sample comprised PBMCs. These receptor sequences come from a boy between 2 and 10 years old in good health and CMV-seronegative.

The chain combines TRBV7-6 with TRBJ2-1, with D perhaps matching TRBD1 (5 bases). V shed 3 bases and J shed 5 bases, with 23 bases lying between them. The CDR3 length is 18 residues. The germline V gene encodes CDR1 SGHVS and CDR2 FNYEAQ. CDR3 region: CASSFRAGSFLGNNEQFF. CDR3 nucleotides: TGTGCCAGCAGCTTCAGGGCCGGTTCGTTTCTCGGAAACAATGAGCAGTTCTTC.

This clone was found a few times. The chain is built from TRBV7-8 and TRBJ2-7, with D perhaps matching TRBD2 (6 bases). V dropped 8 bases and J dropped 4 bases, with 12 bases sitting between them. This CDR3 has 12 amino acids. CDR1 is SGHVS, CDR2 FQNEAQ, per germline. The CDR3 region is CASGGREYEQYF. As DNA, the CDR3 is TGTGCCAGCGGGGGGAGAGAATACGAGCAGTACTTC. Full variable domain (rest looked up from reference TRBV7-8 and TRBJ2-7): GAGVSQSPRYKVAKRGQDVALRCDPISGHVSLFWYQQALGQGPEFLTYFQNEAQLDKSGLPSDRFFAERPEGSVSTLKIQRTQQEDSAVYLCASGGREYEQYFGPGTRLTVT.

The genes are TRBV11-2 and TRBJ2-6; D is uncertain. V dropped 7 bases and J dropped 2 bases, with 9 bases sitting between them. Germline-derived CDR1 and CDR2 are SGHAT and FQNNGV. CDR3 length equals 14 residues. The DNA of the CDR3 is TGTGCCAGCACCCATGCAGCTGGGGCCAACGTCCTGACTTTC. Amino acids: CASTHAAGANVLTF.

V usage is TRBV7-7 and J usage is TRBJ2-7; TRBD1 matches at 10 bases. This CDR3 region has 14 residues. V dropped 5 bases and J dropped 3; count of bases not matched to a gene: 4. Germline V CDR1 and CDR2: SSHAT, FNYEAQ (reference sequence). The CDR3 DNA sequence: TGTGCCAGCAGCCCGGGACAGGGGTGCTACGAGCAGTACGTC. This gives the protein CASSPGQGCYEQYV.

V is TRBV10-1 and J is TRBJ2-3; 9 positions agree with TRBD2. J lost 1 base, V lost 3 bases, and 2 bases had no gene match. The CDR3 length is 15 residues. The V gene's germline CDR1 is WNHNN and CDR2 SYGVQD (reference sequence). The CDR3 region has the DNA TGCGCCAGCAGTGACCAGCGGGGGGGCACAGATACGCAGTATTTT. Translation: CASSDQRGGTDTQYF.

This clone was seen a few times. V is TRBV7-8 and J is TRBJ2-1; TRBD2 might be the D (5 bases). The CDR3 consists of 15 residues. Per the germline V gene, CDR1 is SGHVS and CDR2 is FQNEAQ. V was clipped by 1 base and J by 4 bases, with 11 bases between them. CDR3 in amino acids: CASSLGPTRYNEQFF. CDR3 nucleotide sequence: TGTGCCAGCAGCTTAGGACCAACTAGATACAATGAGCAGTTCTTC.

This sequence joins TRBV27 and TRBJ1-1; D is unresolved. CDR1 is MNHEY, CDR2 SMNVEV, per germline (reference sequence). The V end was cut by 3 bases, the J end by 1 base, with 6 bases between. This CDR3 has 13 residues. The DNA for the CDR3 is TGTGCCAGCAGTTTTCGAGGGAACACTGAAGCTTTCTTT. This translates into CASSFRGNTEAFF.

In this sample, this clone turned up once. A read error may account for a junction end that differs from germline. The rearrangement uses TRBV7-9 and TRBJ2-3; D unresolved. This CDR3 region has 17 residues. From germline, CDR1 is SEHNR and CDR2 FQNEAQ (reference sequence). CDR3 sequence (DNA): TGTTCCAGCAGCCCCCTCGGTCTCCGACACAACACAGATACGCAGTATTTT. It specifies CSSSPLGLRHNTDTQYF.

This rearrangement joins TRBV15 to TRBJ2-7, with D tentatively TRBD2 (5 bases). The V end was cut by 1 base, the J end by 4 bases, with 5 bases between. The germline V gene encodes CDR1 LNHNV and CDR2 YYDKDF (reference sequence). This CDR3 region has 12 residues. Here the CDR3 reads CATSRGGYEQYV. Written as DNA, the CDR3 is TGTGCCACCAGCAGAGGAGGGTACGAGCAGTACGTC.

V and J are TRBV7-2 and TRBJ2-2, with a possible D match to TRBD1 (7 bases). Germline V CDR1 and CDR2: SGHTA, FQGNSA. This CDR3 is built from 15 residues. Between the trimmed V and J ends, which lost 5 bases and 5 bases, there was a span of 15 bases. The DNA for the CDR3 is TGTGCCAGCAGCCCGGGGGCAGGGGGGACCGGGGAGCTGTTTTTT. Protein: CASSPGAGGTGELFF.

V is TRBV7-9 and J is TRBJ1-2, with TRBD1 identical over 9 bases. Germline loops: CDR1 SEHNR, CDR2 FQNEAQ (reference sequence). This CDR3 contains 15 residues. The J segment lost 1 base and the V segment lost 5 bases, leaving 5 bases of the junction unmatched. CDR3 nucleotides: TGTGCCAGCAGCCCCCGGGACAGGGTTAACTATGGCTACACCTTC. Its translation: CASSPRDRVNYGYTF.

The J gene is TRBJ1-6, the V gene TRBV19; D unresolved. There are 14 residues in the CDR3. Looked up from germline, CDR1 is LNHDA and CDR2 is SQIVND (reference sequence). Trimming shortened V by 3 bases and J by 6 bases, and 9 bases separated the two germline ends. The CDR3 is CASSISYLNSPLHF. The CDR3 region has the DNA TGTGCCAGTAGTATTAGTTACCTTAATTCACCCCTCCACTTT.

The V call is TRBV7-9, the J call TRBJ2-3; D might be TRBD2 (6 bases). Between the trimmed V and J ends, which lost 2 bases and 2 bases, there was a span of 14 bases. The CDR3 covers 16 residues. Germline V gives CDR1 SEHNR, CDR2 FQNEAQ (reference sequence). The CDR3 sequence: CASSLTPASATDTQYF. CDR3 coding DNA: TGTGCCAGCAGCTTAACCCCGGCTAGCGCCACAGATACGCAGTATTTT.

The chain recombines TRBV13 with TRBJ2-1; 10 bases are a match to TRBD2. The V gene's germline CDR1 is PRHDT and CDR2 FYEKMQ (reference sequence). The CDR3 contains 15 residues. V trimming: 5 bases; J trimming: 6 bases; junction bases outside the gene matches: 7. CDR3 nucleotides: TGTGCCAGCAGCCCTCTAGCGGGAGTTATCAATGAGCAGTTCTTC. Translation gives CASSPLAGVINEQFF.

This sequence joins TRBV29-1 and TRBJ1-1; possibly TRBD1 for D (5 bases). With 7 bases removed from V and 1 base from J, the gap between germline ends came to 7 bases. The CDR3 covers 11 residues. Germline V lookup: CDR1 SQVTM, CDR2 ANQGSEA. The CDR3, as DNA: TGCAGCGCTCAGGGGAACACTGAAGCTTTCTTT. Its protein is CSAQGNTEAFF.

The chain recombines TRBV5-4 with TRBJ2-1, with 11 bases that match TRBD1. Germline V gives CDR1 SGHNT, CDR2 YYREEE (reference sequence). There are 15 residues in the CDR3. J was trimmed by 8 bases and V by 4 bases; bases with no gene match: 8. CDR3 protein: CASSAPEGQGDEQFF. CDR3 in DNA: TGTGCCAGCAGCGCCCCTGAGGGACAGGGGGATGAGCAGTTCTTC. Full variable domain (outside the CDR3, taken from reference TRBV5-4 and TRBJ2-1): ETGVTQSPTHLIKTRGQQVTLRCSSQSGHNTVSWYQQALGQGPQFIFQYYREEENGRGNFPPRFSGLQFPNYSSELNVNALELDDSALYLCASSAPEGQGDEQFFGPGTRLTVL.

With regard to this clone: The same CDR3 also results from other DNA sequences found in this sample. The CDR3 here is CASSTTRGAEAFF. The CDR3 DNA is TGTGCCAGTAGTACCACTCGGGGAGCTGAAGCTTTCTTT. The V and J genes are TRBV19 and TRBJ1-1; D not certain. CDR3 size: 13 residues. V was cut by 4 bases and J by 6 bases, with 12 bases left in between. Germline values: CDR1 LNHDA, CDR2 SQIVND (reference sequence). The full variable domain, in which reference TRBV19 and TRBJ1-1 provide the parts outside the CDR3, is DGGITQSPKYLFRKEGQNVTLSCEQNLNHDAMYWYRQDPGQGLRLIYYSQIVNDFQKGDIAEGYSVSREKKESFPLTVTSAQKNPTAFYLCASSTTRGAEAFFGQGTRLTVV.

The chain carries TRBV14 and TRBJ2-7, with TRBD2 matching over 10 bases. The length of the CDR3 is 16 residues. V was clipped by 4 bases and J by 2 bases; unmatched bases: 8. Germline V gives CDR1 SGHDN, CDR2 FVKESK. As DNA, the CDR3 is TGTGCCAGCAGCCCCCAAACCCTAGCGGGAGCCTACGAGCAGTACTTC. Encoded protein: CASSPQTLAGAYEQYF.

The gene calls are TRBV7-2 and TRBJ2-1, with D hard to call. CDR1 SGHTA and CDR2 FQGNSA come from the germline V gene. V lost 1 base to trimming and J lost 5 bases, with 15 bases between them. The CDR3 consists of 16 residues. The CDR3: CASSLVHSSANNEQFF. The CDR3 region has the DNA TGTGCCAGCAGCTTAGTCCACTCAAGCGCGAACAATGAGCAGTTCTTC.

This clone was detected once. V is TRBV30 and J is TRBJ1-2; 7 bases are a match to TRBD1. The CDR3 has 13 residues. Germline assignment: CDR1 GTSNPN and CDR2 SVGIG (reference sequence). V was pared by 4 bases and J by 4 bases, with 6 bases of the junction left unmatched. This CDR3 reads CAWNRGQAYGYTF. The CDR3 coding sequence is TGTGCCTGGAACCGAGGACAGGCCTATGGCTACACCTTC.

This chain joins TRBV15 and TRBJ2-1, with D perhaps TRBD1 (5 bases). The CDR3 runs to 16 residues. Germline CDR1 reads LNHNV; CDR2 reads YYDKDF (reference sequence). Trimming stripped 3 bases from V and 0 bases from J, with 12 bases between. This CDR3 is CATSSVTGSSYNEQFF. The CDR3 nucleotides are TGTGCCACCAGCAGCGTTACAGGTAGCTCCTACAATGAGCAGTTCTTC.

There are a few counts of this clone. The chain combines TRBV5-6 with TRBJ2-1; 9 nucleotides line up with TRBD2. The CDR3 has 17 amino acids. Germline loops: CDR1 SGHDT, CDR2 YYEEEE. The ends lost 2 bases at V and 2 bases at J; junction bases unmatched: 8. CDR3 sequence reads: CASSFGNLAGTYNEQFF. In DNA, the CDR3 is TGTGCCAGCAGCTTTGGGAATCTAGCGGGGACCTACAATGAGCAGTTCTTC.

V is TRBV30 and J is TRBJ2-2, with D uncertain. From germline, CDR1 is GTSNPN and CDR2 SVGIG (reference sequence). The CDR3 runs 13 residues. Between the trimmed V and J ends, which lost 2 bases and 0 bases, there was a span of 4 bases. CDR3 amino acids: CAWSITNTGELFF. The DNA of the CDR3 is TGTGCCTGGAGTATCACGAACACCGGGGAGCTGTTTTTT.

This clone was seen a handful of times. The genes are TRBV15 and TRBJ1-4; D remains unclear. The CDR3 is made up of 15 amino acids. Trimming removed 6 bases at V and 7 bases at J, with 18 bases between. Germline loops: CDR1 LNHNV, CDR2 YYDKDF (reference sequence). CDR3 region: CATRADYSTGEKLFF. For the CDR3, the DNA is TGTGCCACCAGGGCCGACTATTCCACGGGTGAAAAACTGTTTTTT.

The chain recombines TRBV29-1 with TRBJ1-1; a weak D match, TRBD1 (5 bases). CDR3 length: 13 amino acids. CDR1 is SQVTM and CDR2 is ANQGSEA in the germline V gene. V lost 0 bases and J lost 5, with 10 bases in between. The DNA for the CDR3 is TGCAGCGTTGAAGATCCGGGGGGGACTGAAGCTTTCTTT. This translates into CSVEDPGGTEAFF.

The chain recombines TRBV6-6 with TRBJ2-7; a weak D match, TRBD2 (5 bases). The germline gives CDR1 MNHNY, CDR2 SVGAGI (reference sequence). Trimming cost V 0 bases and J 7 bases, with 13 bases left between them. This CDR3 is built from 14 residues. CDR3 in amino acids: CASSYSRTAGEQYV. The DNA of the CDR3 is TGTGCCAGCAGTTACTCAAGGACCGCGGGTGAGCAGTACGTC.

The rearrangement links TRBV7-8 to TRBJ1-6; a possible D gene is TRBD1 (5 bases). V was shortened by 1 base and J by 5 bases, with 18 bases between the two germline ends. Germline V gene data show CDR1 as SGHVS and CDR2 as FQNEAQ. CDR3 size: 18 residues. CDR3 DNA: TGTGCCAGCAGCTTAGGTGCTGACAGTAGTCGGGATAATTCACCCCTCCACTTT. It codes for CASSLGADSSRDNSPLHF.

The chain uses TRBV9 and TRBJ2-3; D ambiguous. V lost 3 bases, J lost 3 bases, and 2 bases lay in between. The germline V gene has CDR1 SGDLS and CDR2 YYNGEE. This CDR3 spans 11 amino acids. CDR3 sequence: CASSATDTQYF. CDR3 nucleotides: TGTGCCAGCAGCGCGACAGATACGCAGTATTTT. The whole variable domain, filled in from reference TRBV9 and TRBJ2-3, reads DSGVTQTPKHLITATGQRVTLRCSPRSGDLSVYWYQQSLDQGLQFLIQYYNGEERAKGNILERFSAQQFPDLHSELNLSSLELGDSALYFCASSATDTQYFGPGTRLTVL.

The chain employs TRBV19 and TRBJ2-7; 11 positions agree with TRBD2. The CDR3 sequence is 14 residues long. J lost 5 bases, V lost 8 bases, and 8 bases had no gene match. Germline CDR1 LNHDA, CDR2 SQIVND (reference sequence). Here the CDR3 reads CASSQTSGRNEQYF. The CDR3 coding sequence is TGTGCCAGTTCTCAAACTAGCGGGAGAAACGAGCAGTACTTC.

CDR3 in amino acids: CASSLNRGHNEQYV. As DNA, the CDR3 is TGTGCCAGCAGCTTAAACAGGGGGCATAACGAGCAGTACGTC. The chain carries TRBV11-2 and TRBJ2-7; TRBD1 agrees at 9 bases. The CDR3 is 14 residues long. CDR1 SGHAT and CDR2 FQNNGV come from the germline V gene. Trimming at V came to 2 bases and at J to 5 bases, leaving 4 bases not matched to a gene.